Listed below are T cell receptor beta chains from one sample, sequenced in a study of tumor-infiltrating lymphocytes in oesophageal squamous cell carcinoma. TCRdb ran MiXCR on the PCR reads and lists one entry per CDR3 protein. The sample lists approximately 20,000 distinct CDR3 sequences, about 35% occurring once. The material sequenced was esophageal tumor tissue. Receptor source: a male donor with esophageal squamous cell carcinoma. Each CDR3 is given with its conserved first and last residue. The order of the fields is D gene, V gene, J gene, CDR3 length, clone size, CDR3 protein, CDR3 DNA. A D gene is named only where the DNA matches it firmly. The size of a clone is reported for some rows only, either as once, few or many, or as a class for expanded clones.

d_call: TRBD1; v_call: TRBV27; j_call: TRBJ2-1; cdr3_length: 15; clone_size: many; cdr3_aa: CASRDPGQGANEQFF; cdr3_nt: TGTGCCAGCCGTGATCCGGGACAGGGAGCGAATGAGCAGTTCTTC
d_call: .; v_call: TRBV7-6; j_call: TRBJ1-1; cdr3_length: 12; clone_size: .; cdr3_aa: CASSSHNTEAFF; cdr3_nt: TGTGCCAGCAGCTCTCATAACACTGAAGCTTTCTTT
d_call: .; v_call: TRBV11-2; j_call: TRBJ2-7; cdr3_length: 14; clone_size: .; cdr3_aa: CASSLVQGTHEQYF; cdr3_nt: TGTGCCAGCAGCTTAGTTCAGGGCACCCACGAGCAGTACTTC
d_call: .; v_call: TRBV7-3; j_call: TRBJ2-1; cdr3_length: 13; clone_size: once; cdr3_aa: CASSSEPGRAQFF; cdr3_nt: TGTGCCAGCAGCTCCGAACCGGGACGAGCGCAGTTCTTC
d_call: .; v_call: TRBV20-1; j_call: TRBJ2-7; cdr3_length: 15; clone_size: few; cdr3_aa: CSARDHNRPEREQYF; cdr3_nt: TGCAGTGCTAGAGATCATAACAGGCCGGAACGCGAGCAGTACTTC
d_call: .; v_call: TRBV28; j_call: TRBJ1-3; cdr3_length: 18; clone_size: many; cdr3_aa: CASGSWDRRTFSGNTIYF; cdr3_nt: TGTGCCAGCGGCTCCTGGGACCGACGTACCTTCTCTGGAAACACCATATATTTT
d_call: .; v_call: TRBV5-4; j_call: TRBJ2-7; cdr3_length: 12; clone_size: .; cdr3_aa: CASSLVRGEQYF; cdr3_nt: TGTGCCAGCAGCTTGGTCAGGGGCGAGCAGTACTTC
d_call: TRBD2; v_call: TRBV6-8; j_call: TRBJ2-4; cdr3_length: 16; clone_size: few; cdr3_aa: CASRPTGGQKNSPLHF; cdr3_nt: TGTGCCAGCAGGCCCACGGGAGGGCAAAAGAATTCACCCCTCCACTTC
d_call: TRBD2; v_call: TRBV7-9; j_call: TRBJ2-1; cdr3_length: 13; clone_size: few; cdr3_aa: CASSVGLVNEQFF; cdr3_nt: TGTGCCAGCAGCGTGGGACTAGTTAATGAGCAGTTCTTC
d_call: .; v_call: TRBV7-3; j_call: TRBJ1-1; cdr3_length: 13; clone_size: medium-sized; cdr3_aa: CASSRLRDTEAFF; cdr3_nt: TGTGCCAGCAGCAGACTCAGGGACACTGAAGCTTTCTTT
d_call: .; v_call: TRBV19; j_call: TRBJ1-2; cdr3_length: 14; clone_size: .; cdr3_aa: CASTPGRANYGYTF; cdr3_nt: TGTGCCAGTACGCCCGGGCGGGCTAACTATGGCTACACCTTC
d_call: .; v_call: TRBV6-8; j_call: TRBJ1-2; cdr3_length: 13; clone_size: .; cdr3_aa: CAITQAPGYGYTF; cdr3_nt: TGTGCCATCACTCAGGCCCCGGGGTATGGCTACACCTTC
d_call: .; v_call: TRBV7-2; j_call: TRBJ2-1; cdr3_length: 14; clone_size: .; cdr3_aa: CASSLTGVYNEQFF; cdr3_nt: TGTGCCAGCAGCTTAACGGGAGTATACAATGAGCAGTTCTTC
d_call: .; v_call: TRBV6-1; j_call: TRBJ2-5; cdr3_length: 14; clone_size: medium-sized; cdr3_aa: CASSIGGGEETQYF; cdr3_nt: TGTGCCAGCAGCATAGGGGGGGGCGAAGAGACCCAGTACTTC
d_call: TRBD1; v_call: TRBV6-5; j_call: TRBJ2-1; cdr3_length: 14; clone_size: .; cdr3_aa: CASSYSTGGNEQFF; cdr3_nt: TGTGCCAGCAGTTACTCGACAGGGGGCAATGAGCAGTTCTTC
d_call: .; v_call: TRBV12-3/TRBV12-4; j_call: TRBJ1-1; cdr3_length: 16; clone_size: medium-sized; cdr3_aa: CASSLAPARLNTEAFF; cdr3_nt: TGTGCCAGCAGTTTAGCGCCAGCTAGATTGAACACTGAAGCTTTCTTT
d_call: .; v_call: TRBV18; j_call: TRBJ1-4; cdr3_length: 13; clone_size: .; cdr3_aa: CASSRAPREKLFF; cdr3_nt: TGTGCCAGCAGCCGGGCCCCGAGAGAAAAACTGTTTTTT
d_call: .; v_call: TRBV24-1; j_call: TRBJ1-1; cdr3_length: 17; clone_size: medium-sized; cdr3_aa: CATRGPSGNPTGTEAFF; cdr3_nt: TGTGCCACCAGGGGACCATCCGGGAACCCCACCGGCACTGAAGCTTTCTTT